Each of the 10 T cell receptor beta chains below was sequenced from the same sample in a study of cytomegalovirus exposure and HLA in healthy donors. Both 60 Vbeta primers and 13 Jbeta primers went into the PCR. Generated by immunoSEQ multiplex PCR, the TCRdb table keeps only in-frame clones and is missing some. Here the sample spans 200,000 to 250,000 clones, approximately 83% being singletons. The specimen was PBMCs. These receptors were taken from a boy aged 2 to 9 in good health and CMV-seronegative.

This rearrangement joins TRBV5-6 to TRBJ2-2; 8 bases map to TRBD1. There are 15 residues in the CDR3. V trimming: 3 bases; J trimming: 6 bases; junction bases outside the gene matches: 7. Germline V gene sequence: CDR1 SGHDT, CDR2 YYEEEE. The chain's CDR3 is CASSSLDRDAGELFF. The CDR3 DNA sequence: TGTGCCAGCAGCTCCTTGGACAGGGACGCCGGGGAGCTGTTTTTT.

This sequence joins TRBV5-4 and TRBJ2-5; tentative D call: TRBD2 (6 bases). Judging by the DNA end, TRBJ2-7 fits better; the J call may be wrong. The CDR3 covers 13 residues. The V gene's germline CDR1 is SGHNT and CDR2 YYREEE (reference sequence). This CDR3 reads CASSSWGVHEQYF. CDR3 sequence (DNA): TGTGCCAGCAGCTCGTGGGGGGTCCACGAGCAGTACTTC.

The chain is built from TRBV30 and TRBJ1-3; no reliable D call. V gave up 5 bases and J gave up 7 bases, with 9 bases separating them. The CDR3 is 11 amino acids. Looked up from germline, CDR1 is GTSNPN and CDR2 is SVGIG (reference sequence). The CDR3 DNA reads as TGTGCCTGGGCAACTCGGAACACCATATATTTT. This codes for CAWATRNTIYF.

A word on this clone: Other DNA sequences within the sample encode an identical CDR3. The rearrangement joins TRBV9 to TRBJ1-2; D is possibly TRBD1 (6 bases). This CDR3 spans 14 amino acids. Germline loops: CDR1 SGDLS, CDR2 YYNGEE. V lost 0 bases, J lost 2 bases, and 8 bases lay in between. The CDR3 is CASSVGQGNYGYTF. The CDR3 bases are TGTGCCAGCAGCGTAGGCCAGGGGAACTATGGCTACACCTTC.

The chain employs TRBV9 and TRBJ1-1, with 7 bases aligning to TRBD1. Germline values: CDR1 SGDLS, CDR2 YYNGEE. After removal of 4 bases from V and 4 bases from J, the junction contained 4 bases not matched to a gene. This CDR3 contains 13 residues. The CDR3 bases are TGTGCCAGCAGCCCCCGACAGGGCACTGAAGCTTTCTTT. It is translated as CASSPRQGTEAFF.

CDR3 loop: CASSPTSGRSSYNEQFF. Here the CDR3 DNA reads TGTGCCAGCTCACCAACTAGCGGGCGAAGCTCCTACAATGAGCAGTTCTTC. This chain joins TRBV18 and TRBJ2-1; 9 bases line up with TRBD2. CDR1 is KGHSH and CDR2 is LQKENI in the germline V gene. CDR3 length: 17 residues. Trimming took 2 bases from V and 0 from J; bases not matched to a gene: 5.

The V call is TRBV18, the J call TRBJ2-1; the D gene is possibly TRBD2 (5 bases). CDR1 and CDR2 (germline): KGHSH, LQKENI. The CDR3 runs 16 residues. Trimming took off 1 base at V and 5 bases at J, with 15 bases between the two ends. CDR3 DNA: TGTGCCAGCTCACCACGAGCGGAAAACCTTCACAATGAGCAGTTCTTC. Protein: CASSPRAENLHNEQFF.

V and J are TRBV12-5 and TRBJ2-5, with 7 bases that match TRBD1. J lost 5 bases, V lost 6 bases, and 12 bases had no gene match. The CDR3 consists of 15 residues. Per germline, CDR1 LGHNT and CDR2 FRNRAP. The CDR3 nucleotides read TGTGCTAGTGGCCCAGACTCCAGGGGGATGGAGACCCAGTACTTC. It specifies CASGPDSRGMETQYF.

CDR3 sequence reads: CASRRRPGHDIDSQYF. CDR3 in DNA: TGTGCCAGCAGGCGGCGTCCGGGACATGACATCGATTCGCAGTATTTT. The chain recombines TRBV7-4 with TRBJ2-3, with D perhaps TRBD1 (6 bases). V was clipped by 6 bases and J by 10 bases, with 26 bases between them. CDR1 is SGHVT and CDR2 is SQSDAQ in the germline V gene. The CDR3 has 16 residues.

In this sample, this clone turned up a few times. This chain connects TRBV13 to TRBJ1-1; 7 positions agree with TRBD1. CDR1 PRHDT and CDR2 FYEKMQ come from the germline V gene (reference sequence). With 5 bases clipped from V and 8 bases from J, the junction kept 5 bases outside the gene matches. CDR3 length equals 12 residues. CDR3 in amino acids: CASSVDRVEAFF. The CDR3 DNA follows: TGTGCCAGCAGCGTAGACAGGGTCGAAGCTTTCTTT. The full variable domain, with the rest looked up from reference TRBV13 and TRBJ1-1, is AAGVIQSPRHLIKEKRETATLKCYPIPRHDTVYWYQQGPGQDPQFLISFYEKMQSDKGSIPDRFSAQQFSDYHSELNMSSLELGDSALYFCASSVDRVEAFFGQGTRLTVV.